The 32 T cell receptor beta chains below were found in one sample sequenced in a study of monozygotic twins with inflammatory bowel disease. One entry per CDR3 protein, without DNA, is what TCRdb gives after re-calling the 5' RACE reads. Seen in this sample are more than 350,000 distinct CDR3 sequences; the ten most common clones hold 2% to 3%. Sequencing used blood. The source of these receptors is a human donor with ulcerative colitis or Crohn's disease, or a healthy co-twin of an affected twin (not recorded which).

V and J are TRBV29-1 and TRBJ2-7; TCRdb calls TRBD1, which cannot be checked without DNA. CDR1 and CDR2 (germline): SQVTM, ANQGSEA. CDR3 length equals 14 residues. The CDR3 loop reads CSVTGSIGIYEQYF.

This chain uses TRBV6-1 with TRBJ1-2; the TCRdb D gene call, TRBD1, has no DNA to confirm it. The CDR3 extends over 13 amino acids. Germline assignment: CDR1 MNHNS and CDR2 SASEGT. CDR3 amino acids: CASISGNNYGYTF.

CDR3 sequence: CASSLGLAGVWEQYF. This chain joins TRBV5-5 and TRBJ2-7; TCRdb's D gene call, TRBD2, goes unchecked for lack of DNA. The CDR3 is 15 amino acids. Germline values: CDR1 SGHKS, CDR2 YYEKEE (reference sequence).

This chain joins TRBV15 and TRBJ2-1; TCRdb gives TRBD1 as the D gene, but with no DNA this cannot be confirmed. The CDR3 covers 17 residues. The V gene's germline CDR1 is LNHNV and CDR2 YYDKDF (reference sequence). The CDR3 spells CATSRFRGDRALSEQFF.

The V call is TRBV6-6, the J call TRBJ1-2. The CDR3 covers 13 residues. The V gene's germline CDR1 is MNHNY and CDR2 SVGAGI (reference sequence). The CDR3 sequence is CASSHPQGTGYTF.

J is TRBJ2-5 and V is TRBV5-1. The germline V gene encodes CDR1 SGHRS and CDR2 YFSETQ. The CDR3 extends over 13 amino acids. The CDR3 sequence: CASSLPQGRDQYF. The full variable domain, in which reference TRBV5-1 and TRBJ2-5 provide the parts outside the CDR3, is KAGVTQTPRYLIKTRGQQVTLSCSPISGHRSVSWYQQTPGQGLQFLFEYFSETQRNKGNFPGRFSGRQFSNSRSEMNVSTLELGDSALYLCASSLPQGRDQYFGPGTRLLVL.

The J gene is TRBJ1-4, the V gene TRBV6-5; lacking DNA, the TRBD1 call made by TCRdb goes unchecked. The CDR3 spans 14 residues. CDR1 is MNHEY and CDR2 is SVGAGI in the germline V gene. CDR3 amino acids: CASSYSIGGEKLFF.

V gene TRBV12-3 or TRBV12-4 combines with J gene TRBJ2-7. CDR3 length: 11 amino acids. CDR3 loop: CASTLGGEQYF.

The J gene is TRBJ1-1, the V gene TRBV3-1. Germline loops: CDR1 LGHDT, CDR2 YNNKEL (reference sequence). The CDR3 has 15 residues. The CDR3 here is CASSASGLMNTEAFF.

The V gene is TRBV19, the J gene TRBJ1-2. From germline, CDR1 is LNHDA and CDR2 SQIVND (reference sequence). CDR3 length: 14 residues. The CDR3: CASSIQMGNYGYTF.

CDR3 sequence: CASTESYTGELFF. This chain links TRBV19 with TRBJ2-2. This CDR3 spans 13 amino acids. Germline V lookup: CDR1 LNHDA, CDR2 SQIVND (reference sequence). The complete variable domain, with remaining parts taken from reference TRBV19 and TRBJ2-2, reads DGGITQSPKYLFRKEGQNVTLSCEQNLNHDAMYWYRQDPGQGLRLIYYSQIVNDFQKGDIAEGYSVSREKKESFPLTVTSAQKNPTAFYLCASTESYTGELFFGEGSRLTVL.

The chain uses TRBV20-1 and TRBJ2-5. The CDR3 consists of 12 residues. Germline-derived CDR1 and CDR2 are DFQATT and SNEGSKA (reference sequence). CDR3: CSARDREETQYF.

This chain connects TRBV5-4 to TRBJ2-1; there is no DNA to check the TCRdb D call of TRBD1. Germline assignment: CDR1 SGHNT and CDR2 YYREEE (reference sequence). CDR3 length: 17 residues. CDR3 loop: CASSSPGHLFSYNEQFF.

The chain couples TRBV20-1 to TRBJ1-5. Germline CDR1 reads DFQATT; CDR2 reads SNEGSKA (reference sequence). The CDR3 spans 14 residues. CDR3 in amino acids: CSARDDTGNQPQHF.

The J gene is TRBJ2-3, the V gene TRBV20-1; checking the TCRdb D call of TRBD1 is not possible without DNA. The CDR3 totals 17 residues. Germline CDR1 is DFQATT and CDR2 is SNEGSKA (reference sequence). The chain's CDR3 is CSAIKGGSGLSTDTQYF.

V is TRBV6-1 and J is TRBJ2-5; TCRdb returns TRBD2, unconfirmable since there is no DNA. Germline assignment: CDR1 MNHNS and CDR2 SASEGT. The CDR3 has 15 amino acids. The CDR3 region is CASSTGLADQETQYF.

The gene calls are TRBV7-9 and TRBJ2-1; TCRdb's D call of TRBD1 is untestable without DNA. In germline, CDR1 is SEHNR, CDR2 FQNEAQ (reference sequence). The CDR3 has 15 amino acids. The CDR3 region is CASSSRGGAYNEQFF.

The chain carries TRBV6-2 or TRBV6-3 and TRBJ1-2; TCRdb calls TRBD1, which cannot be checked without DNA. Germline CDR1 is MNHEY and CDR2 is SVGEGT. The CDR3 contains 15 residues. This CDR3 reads CASEAPGRGPGGYTF.

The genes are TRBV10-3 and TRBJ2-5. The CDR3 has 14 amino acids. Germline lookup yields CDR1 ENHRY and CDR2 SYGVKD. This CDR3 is CAIRDSVDQETQYF.

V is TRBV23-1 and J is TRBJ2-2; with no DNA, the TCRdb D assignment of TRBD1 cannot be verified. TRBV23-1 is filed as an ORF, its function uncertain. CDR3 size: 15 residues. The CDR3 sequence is CASSRGTPPSGELFF.

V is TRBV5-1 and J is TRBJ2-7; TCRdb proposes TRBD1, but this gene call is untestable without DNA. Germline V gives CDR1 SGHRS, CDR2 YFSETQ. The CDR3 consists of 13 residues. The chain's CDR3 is CASSLEGGPEQYF.

This chain's CDR3 is CASSWTGGGKGEQFF. J is TRBJ2-1 and V is TRBV6-5; checking the TCRdb D call of TRBD2 is not possible without DNA. Germline values: CDR1 MNHEY, CDR2 SVGAGI. This CDR3 comprises 15 residues.

This chain's CDR3 is CASSSADRNTIYF. The rearrangement joins TRBV5-1 to TRBJ1-3. The CDR3 length is 13 residues. CDR1 is SGHRS, CDR2 YFSETQ, per germline.

The chain's CDR3 is CASSGGQRNTDTQYF. The chain is built from TRBV6-1 and TRBJ2-3; TCRdb designates TRBD1, a call that cannot be tested without DNA. Per the germline V gene, CDR1 is MNHNS and CDR2 is SASEGT. This CDR3 spans 15 amino acids.

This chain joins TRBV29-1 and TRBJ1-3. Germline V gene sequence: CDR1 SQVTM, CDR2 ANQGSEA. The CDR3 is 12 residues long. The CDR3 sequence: CSGRTDGNTIYF.

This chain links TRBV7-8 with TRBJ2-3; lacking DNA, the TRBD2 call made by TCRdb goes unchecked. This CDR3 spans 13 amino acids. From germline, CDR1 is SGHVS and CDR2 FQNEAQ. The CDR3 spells CASSLMLAGVEYF.

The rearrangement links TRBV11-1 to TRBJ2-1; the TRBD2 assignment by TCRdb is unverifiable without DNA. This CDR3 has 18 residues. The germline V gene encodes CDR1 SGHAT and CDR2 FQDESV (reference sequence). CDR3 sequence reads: CASSLDPYMAGGFNEQFF.

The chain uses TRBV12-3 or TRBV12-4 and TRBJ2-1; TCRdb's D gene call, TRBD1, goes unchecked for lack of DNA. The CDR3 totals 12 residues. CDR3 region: CASRQGWDEQFF.

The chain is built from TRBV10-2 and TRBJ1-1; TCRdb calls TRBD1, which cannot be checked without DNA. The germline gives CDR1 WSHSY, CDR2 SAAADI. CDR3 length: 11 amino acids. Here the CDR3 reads CASAVNWEAFF.

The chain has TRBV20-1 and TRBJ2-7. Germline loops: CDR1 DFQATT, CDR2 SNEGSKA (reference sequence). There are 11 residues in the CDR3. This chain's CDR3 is CSATLLYEQYF.

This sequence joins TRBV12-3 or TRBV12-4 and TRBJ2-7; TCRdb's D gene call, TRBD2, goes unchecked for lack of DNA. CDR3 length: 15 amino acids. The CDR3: CASSITGTSSYEQYF.

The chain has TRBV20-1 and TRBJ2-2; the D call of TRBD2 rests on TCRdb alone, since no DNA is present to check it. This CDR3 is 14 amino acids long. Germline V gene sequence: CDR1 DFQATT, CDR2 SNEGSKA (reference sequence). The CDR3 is CSAQRGGSIGELFF.